This TCR beta chain was retrieved from a study of Ad26.COV2.S vaccination and SARS-CoV-2 variants. Across the whole study: Dosing was one shot or two shots 56 days apart. Study-level findings and limits: Vaccine recipients had higher spike-specific TCR breadth than placebo recipients. Placebo recipients and vaccine recipients were similar in non-spike TCR breadth.

Sequencing was performed with immunoSEQ multiplex PCR; in TCRdb, only in-frame clones are kept and a portion is missing. The sample has around 400,000 clones; around nine tenths are singletons. Germline CDR1 MNHEY, CDR2 SVGEGT. This CDR3 has 16 residues. Trimming took 3 bases from V and 2 from J; bases not matched to a gene: 7. Regarding treatment: over 15 received Ad26.COV2.S at low or high dose, single or two shots; roughly 5 received placebo; per-sample allocation not given. Samples were taken on day 63 after the first vaccine or placebo injection. Worth noting for this clone: Antigen: not known.

Sample: peripheral blood, taken in a trial of Ad26.COV2.S vaccine versus placebo. This clonotype was sampled from a person between 18 and 59 years old who received the Ad26.COV2.S COVID-19 vaccine or a placebo. The rearrangement uses TRBV6-2 or TRBV6-3 and TRBJ1-5, with TRBD1 matching over 7 bases. CDR3 sequence (DNA): TGTGCCAGCAGTTATGGCCTAGACAGGGGCAATCAGCCCCAGCATTTT. Its protein is CASSYGLDRGNQPQHF.